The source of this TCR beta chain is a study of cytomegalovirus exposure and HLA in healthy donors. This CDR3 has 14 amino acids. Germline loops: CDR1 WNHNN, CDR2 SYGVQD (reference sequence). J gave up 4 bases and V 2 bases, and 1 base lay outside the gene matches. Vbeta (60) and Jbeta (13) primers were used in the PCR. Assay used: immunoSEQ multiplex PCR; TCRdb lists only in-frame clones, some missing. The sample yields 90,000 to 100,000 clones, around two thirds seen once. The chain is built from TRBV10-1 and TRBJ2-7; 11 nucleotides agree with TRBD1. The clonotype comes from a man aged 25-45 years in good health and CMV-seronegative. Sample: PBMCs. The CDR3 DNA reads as TGCGCCAGCAGTGAGGGGACAGGGGGATACGAGCAGTACTTC. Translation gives CASSEGTGGYEQYF.